What follows describes a single T cell receptor beta chain. The sample originates from a study of T cell changes during pregnancy in multiple sclerosis. Produced via immunoSEQ multiplex PCR; TCRdb's table is partial and in-frame only. The data contain 100,000 or so clones, 90% of them singletons. V was clipped by 5 bases and J by 7 bases; unmatched bases: 12. This CDR3 contains 16 residues. The germline V gene has CDR1 MDHEN and CDR2 SYDVKM. The chain uses TRBV28 and TRBJ1-5, with 9 bases matching TRBD1. Sample: peripheral blood, taken in the second trimester of pregnancy. This TCR came from a female donor in good health, enrolled as a control in a pregnancy study. CDR3 region: CASSVPGQGFRQPQHF. DNA of the CDR3: TGTGCCAGCAGTGTCCCGGGACAGGGCTTCCGGCAGCCCCAGCATTTT.